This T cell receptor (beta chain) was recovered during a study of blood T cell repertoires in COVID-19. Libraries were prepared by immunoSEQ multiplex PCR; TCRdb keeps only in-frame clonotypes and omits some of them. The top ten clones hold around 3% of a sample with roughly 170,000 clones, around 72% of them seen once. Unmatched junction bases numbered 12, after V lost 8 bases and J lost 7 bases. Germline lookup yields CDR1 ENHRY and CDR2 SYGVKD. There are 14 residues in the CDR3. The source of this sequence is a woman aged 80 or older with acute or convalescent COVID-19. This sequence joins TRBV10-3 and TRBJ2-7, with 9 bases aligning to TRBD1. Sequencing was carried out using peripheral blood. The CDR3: CAIFDGTGISEQYF. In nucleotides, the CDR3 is TGTGCCATCTTCGACGGGACAGGGATAAGTGAGCAGTACTTC.